There are many counts of the clone carrying this TCR beta chain. The data belong to a study of spatial heterogeneity in lung cancer. Overall study context: Detected sequences consistently included more beta-chain ones than alpha-chain ones.

The germline V gene has CDR1 MNHEY and CDR2 SMNVEV (reference sequence). The V and J ends lost 8 bases and 1 base respectively, with 12 bases between them. This CDR3 region has 13 residues. From the 5' RACE reads, TCRdb called clonotypes with MiXCR, one entry per CDR3 protein. The sample lists some 20,000 distinct CDR3 sequences, approximately 3.3% occurring once. Time point: sample taken at primary tumor resection. From tumor, nontumor lung or frozen PBMC, whole RNA was taken unsorted for sequencing. Sequencing was performed on PBMCs, taken at surgery. The clonotype comes from a female donor with early-stage non-small cell lung cancer. This chain uses TRBV27 with TRBJ2-7; D possibly corresponds to TRBD2 (5 bases). The CDR3 DNA is TGTGCCAGCCGATCCAGCGGTTCCTACGAGCAGTACTTC. Encoded protein: CASRSSGSYEQYF.